This TCR beta chain appears in the sequencing data of a study of T-cell reconstitution after alpha-beta-depleted transplantation in children. Germline V gene sequence: CDR1 LGHDT, CDR2 YNNKEL (reference sequence). Trimming removed 3 bases from V and 5 bases from J; junction bases left unmatched: 14. The CDR3 totals 17 residues. This clonotype was recorded once. A library of TCRbeta sequences, prepared with unique molecular identifiers, was generated. Each CDR3 protein gets one entry after TCRdb re-called the PCR reads with MiXCR. The data show approximately 590,000 distinct CDR3 sequences, under 12% seen once.

The V gene is TRBV3-1, the J gene TRBJ2-7, with 9 nucleotides matching TRBD2. The sample in question was PBMCs from the stem cell graft donor, obtained from the stem cell graft. This clonotype was obtained from a human donor who donated a stem cell graft to a child with acute myeloid leukemia. The CDR3 DNA reads TGTGCCAGCAGCCAGGCTCTACGGGCGGGAGGGCCCCACGAGCAGTACTTC. This sequence encodes CASSQALRAGGPHEQYF.